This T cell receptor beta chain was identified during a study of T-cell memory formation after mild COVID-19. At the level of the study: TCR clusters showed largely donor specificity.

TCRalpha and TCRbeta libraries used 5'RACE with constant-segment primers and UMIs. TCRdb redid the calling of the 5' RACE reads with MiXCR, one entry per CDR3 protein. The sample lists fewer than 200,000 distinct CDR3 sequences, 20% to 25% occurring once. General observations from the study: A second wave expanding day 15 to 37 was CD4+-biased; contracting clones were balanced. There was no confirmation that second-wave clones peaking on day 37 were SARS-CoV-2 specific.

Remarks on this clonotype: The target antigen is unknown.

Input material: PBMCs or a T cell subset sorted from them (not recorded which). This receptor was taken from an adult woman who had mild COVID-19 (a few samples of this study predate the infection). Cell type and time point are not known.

The CDR3 bases are TGTGCCAGCAGTTTTACGGCGGAAAGCTCCTACGAGCAGTACTTC. Protein: CASSFTAESSYEQYF. The chain employs TRBV28 and TRBJ2-7, with no clear D. The CDR3 has 15 residues. CDR1 is MDHEN and CDR2 is SYDVKM in the germline V gene. V gave up 3 bases and J gave up 0 bases, with 12 bases separating them.